This T cell receptor (beta chain) was captured in a study of shared clonotypes between healthy human individuals. The CDR3 spans 15 residues. The V end lost 6 bases, the J end lost 1 base, and 14 bases lay between the germline ends. Looked up from germline, CDR1 is SGHDN and CDR2 is FVKESK. The protocol was immunoSEQ multiplex PCR, while the TCRdb copy is restricted to in-frame clones and leaves out a portion. This sample has about 1,500,000 clones, with roughly 97% found just once. This receptor was obtained from a man aged 25 to 45 in good health. The chain combines TRBV14 with TRBJ2-3; D gene uncertain. The sequenced material came from naive CD4+ T cells sorted from blood. Subset indicated: CD45RA+ positively selected. CDR3 protein: CASRPFVGGTDTQYF. CDR3 sequence (DNA): TGTGCCAGCAGGCCTTTTGTCGGAGGCACAGATACGCAGTATTTT.